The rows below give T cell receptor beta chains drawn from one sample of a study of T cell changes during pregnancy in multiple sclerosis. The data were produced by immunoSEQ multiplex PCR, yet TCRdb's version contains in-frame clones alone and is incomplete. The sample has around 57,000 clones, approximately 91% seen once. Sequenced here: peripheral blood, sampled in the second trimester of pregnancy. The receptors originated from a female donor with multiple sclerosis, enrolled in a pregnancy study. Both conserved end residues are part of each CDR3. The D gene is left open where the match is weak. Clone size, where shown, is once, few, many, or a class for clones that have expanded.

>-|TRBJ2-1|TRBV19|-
TGTGCCAGTAGGGCCGCCTCAGGGGTCCTGACCTACAATGAGCAGTTCTTC
CASRAASGVLTYNEQFF
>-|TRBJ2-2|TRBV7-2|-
TGTGCCAGCAGCCTCTGGGGTCCGGGGACCGGGGAGCTGTTTTTT
CASSLWGPGTGELFF
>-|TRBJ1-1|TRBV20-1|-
TGCAGTGTCGGGGGGACTGAAGCTTTCTTT
CSVGGTEAFF
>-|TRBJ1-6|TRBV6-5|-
TGTGCCAGCAGTCCCCAGGGTCCCAATTCACCCCTCCACTTT
CASSPQGPNSPLHF
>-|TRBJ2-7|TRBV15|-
TGTGCCACCAGCAGCCACAGGGAGGGAGACTACGAGCAGTACTTC
CATSSHREGDYEQYF
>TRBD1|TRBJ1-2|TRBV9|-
TGTGCCAGCAGCCCTACGGACAGGACGTATGGCTACACCTTC
CASSPTDRTYGYTF
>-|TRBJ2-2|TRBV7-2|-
TGTGCCAGCAGCCTCGGTAGAGGGGGAACCCACAGGGAGCTGTTTTTT
CASSLGRGGTHRELFF
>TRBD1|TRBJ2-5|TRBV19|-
TGTGCCAGTAGTCGAACAGGGGTAGTAGAGACCCAGTACTTC
CASSRTGVVETQYF
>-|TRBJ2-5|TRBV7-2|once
TGTGCCAGCAGCCCTTTTTTATCCGAGACCCAGTACTTC
CASSPFLSETQYF
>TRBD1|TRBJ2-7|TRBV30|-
TGTGCCTGGAGGGGACAGAGGGTTACAGGGCAGTACTTC
CAWRGQRVTGQYF
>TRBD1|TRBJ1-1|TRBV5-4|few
TGTGCCAGCAGCCGGGGACAGGGCCAGAACACTGAAGCTTTCTTT
CASSRGQGQNTEAFF
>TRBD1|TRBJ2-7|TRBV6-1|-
TGTGCCAGCAGGAGGGACAGGGGCTACGAGCAGTACTTC
CASRRDRGYEQYF
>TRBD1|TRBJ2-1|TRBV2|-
TGTGCCAGCAGTGAAGCGGTACAGGGGGGTGAGCAGTTCTTC
CASSEAVQGGEQFF
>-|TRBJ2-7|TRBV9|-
TGTGCCAGCAGCGACCAACAGGATGGCTACGAGCAGTACTTC
CASSDQQDGYEQYF
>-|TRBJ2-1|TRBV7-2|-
TGTGCCAGCAGCCCGAGAGCCTCACCGGGAAACTACAATGAGCAGTTCTTC
CASSPRASPGNYNEQFF
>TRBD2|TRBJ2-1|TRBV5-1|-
TGCGCCAGCAGCTTGCCGGGGGGGGCTGAGCAGTTCTTC
CASSLPGGAEQFF
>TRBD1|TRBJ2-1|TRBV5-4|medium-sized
TGTGCCAGCAGAAAACCTCCGGGACAGGGTAAGGATGAGCAGTTCTTC
CASRKPPGQGKDEQFF
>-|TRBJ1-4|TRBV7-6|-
TGTGCCAGCCGGGACACTCTCCATAATGAAAAACTGTTTTTT
CASRDTLHNEKLFF
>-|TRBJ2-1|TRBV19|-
TGTGCCAGTAGTACCAGGGGTTTCTCCTACAATGAGCAGTTCTTC
CASSTRGFSYNEQFF
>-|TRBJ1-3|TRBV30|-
TGTGCCATCTTTACAGGGTCAGGAAACACCATATATTTT
CAIFTGSGNTIYF
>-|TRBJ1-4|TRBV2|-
TGTGCCAGCAGGTTAGACACTGAAAAACTGTTTTTT
CASRLDTEKLFF
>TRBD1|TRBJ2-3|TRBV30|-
TGTGCCTGGAGTGGAGGGGGCCCAGATACGCAGTATTTT
CAWSGGGPDTQYF
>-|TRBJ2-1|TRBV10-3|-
TGTGCCACCGAGTCCTACAATGAGCAGTTCTTC
CATESYNEQFF
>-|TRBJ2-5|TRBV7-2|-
TGTGCCAGCAGCCCCAATCGGGAGACCCAGTACTTC
CASSPNRETQYF
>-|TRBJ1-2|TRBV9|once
TGTGCCAGCAGCGTAGCGCAGTATTATGGCTACACCTTC
CASSVAQYYGYTF
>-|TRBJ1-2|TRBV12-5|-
TGTGCTAGTGGTTTCCATCCGCTCCCGGGGGTATACTATGGCTACACCTTC
CASGFHPLPGVYYGYTF